One and the same sample provided the 2 T cell receptor beta chains below, sequenced in a study of cytomegalovirus exposure and HLA in healthy donors. Use of 60 Vbeta and 13 Jbeta primers characterized the PCR. TCRdb keeps only in-frame clones here, not all; method: immunoSEQ multiplex PCR. Of 150,000 to 200,000 clones listed, approximately 80% are singletons. What was sequenced was PBMCs. These receptor sequences come from a boy between 2 and 10 years old in good health and CMV-seronegative.

The CDR3 reads CASSEALVSGGAWETQYF. In DNA form, the CDR3 reads TGTGCCAGCAGTGAAGCGCTTGTTAGCGGGGGGGCCTGGGAGACCCAGTACTTC. The chain joins TRBV6-1 to TRBJ2-5; 11 bases match TRBD2. Germline CDR1 MNHNS, CDR2 SASEGT. The CDR3 is 18 amino acids. With 0 bases clipped from V and 5 bases from J, the junction kept 11 bases outside the gene matches.

The V call is TRBV4-3, the J call TRBJ1-1; 8 nucleotides agree with TRBD1. The V gene end was trimmed by 4 bases and the J gene end by 2 bases; junction bases not matched to a gene: 6. Per germline, CDR1 LGHNA and CDR2 YSLEER. The CDR3 extends over 15 amino acids. CDR3 DNA sequence: TGCGCCAGCAGCCCCAGGACAGGGAGCAACACTGAAGCTTTCTTT. Its translation: CASSPRTGSNTEAFF.